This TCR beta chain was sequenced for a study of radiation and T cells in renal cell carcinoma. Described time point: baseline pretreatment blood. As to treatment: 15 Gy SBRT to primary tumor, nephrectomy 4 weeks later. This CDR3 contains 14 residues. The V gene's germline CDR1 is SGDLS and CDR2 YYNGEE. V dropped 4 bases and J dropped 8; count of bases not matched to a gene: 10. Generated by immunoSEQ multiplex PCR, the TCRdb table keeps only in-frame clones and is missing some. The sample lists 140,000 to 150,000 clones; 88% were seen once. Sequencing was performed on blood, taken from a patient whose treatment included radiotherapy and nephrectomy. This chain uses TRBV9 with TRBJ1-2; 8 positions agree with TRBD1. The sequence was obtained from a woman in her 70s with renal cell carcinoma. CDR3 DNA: TGTGCCAGCAGCACCCGACAGGGGCTTAGGGGCTACACCTTC. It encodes CASSTRQGLRGYTF. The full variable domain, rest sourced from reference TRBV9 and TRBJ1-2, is DSGVTQTPKHLITATGQRVTLRCSPRSGDLSVYWYQQSLDQGLQFLIQYYNGEERAKGNILERFSAQQFPDLHSELNLSSLELGDSALYFCASSTRQGLRGYTFGSGTRLTVV.